This entry lists 28 T cell receptor beta chains sequenced from one sample in a study of blood T cell repertoires in COVID-19 (dated by TCRdb to about 2020). Library preparation used the immunoSEQ multiplex PCR assay. TCRdb stores this immuneACCESS table with in-frame sequences only. Part of the clones is absent; in the studies checked, under half of the shortfall reflects unresolved V genes, and no reason is known for the rest. The sample table shows 45,000 or so clones, and more than 75% are seen once. The ten most abundant clones make up around 2.2% of the sample. The sequencing sample was made of peripheral blood. These receptors originate from an older woman with acute or convalescent COVID-19.

The chain links TRBV30 to TRBJ1-2; D remains ambiguous. V lost 2 bases and J 1 base, leaving 5 bases between the germline ends. CDR1 and CDR2 from the germline V gene are GTSNPN and SVGIG (reference sequence). The CDR3 consists of 12 residues. CDR3 loop: CAWSQRNYGYTF. The CDR3 coding sequence is TGTGCCTGGAGTCAGCGTAACTATGGCTACACCTTC.

This sequence joins TRBV19 and TRBJ1-1; possibly TRBD1 for D (5 bases). Germline loops: CDR1 LNHDA, CDR2 SQIVND (reference sequence). Trimming shortened V by 7 bases and J by 7 bases, and 19 bases separated the two germline ends. The CDR3 totals 14 residues. The CDR3 DNA sequence: TGTGCCAGTACCGCATGGGGGGATTACGATGAAGCTTTCTTT. The encoded protein is CASTAWGDYDEAFF.

The chain joins TRBV2 to TRBJ1-1; D is possibly TRBD1 (6 bases). The CDR3 length is 18 residues. V was pared by 0 bases and J by 4 bases, with 21 bases between. The germline V gene has CDR1 SNHLY and CDR2 FYNNEI. This CDR3 reads CASSEAPPGQRRSTEAFF. The CDR3 DNA sequence: TGTGCCAGCAGTGAAGCCCCTCCGGGACAAAGGAGGAGCACTGAAGCTTTCTTT.

V and J are TRBV10-3 and TRBJ2-1; 9 positions agree with TRBD1. V was pared by 4 bases and J by 2 bases, with 0 bases of the junction left unmatched. Germline CDR1 and CDR2: ENHRY and SYGVKD. This CDR3 has 14 residues. CDR3 region: CAISGDRAYNEQFF. CDR3 bases: TGTGCCATCAGTGGGGACAGGGCCTACAATGAGCAGTTCTTC.

The chain recombines TRBV11-3 with TRBJ2-5; D possibly corresponds to TRBD1 (8 bases). Germline V CDR1 and CDR2: SGHNT, YENEEA. The V and J ends lost 5 bases and 2 bases respectively, with 18 bases between them. CDR3 length: 16 residues. Written as DNA, the CDR3 is TGTGCCAGCAGCCCAAGCGACAGGGGAGGGCAAGAGACCCAGTACTTC. Its translation is CASSPSDRGGQETQYF. The full variable domain, with the rest looked up from reference TRBV11-3 and TRBJ2-5, is EAGVVQSPRYKIIEKKQPVAFWCNPISGHNTLYWYLQNLGQGPELLIRYENEEAVDDSQLPKDRFSAERLKGVDSTLKIQPAELGDSAVYLCASSPSDRGGQETQYFGPGTRLLVL.

J is TRBJ2-1 and V is TRBV11-3, with D perhaps TRBD2 (6 bases). Germline loops: CDR1 SGHNT, CDR2 YENEEA. Trimming took 5 bases from V and 7 from J, leaving 15 bases between them. The length of the CDR3 is 14 residues. The CDR3 DNA reads as TGTGCCAGCAGCCCGTCCGTCGGGGGAAATGAGCAGTTCTTC. Its protein product is CASSPSVGGNEQFF.

About this clone: One junction end disagrees with the germline gene, perhaps due to a read error. The V call is TRBV28, the J call TRBJ2-7; D might be TRBD2 (5 bases). Germline loops: CDR1 MDHEN, CDR2 SYDVKM. The CDR3 extends over 11 amino acids. CDR3 residues: CASSLQGGPEF. The CDR3 bases are TGTGCCAGCAGTTTACAAGGCGGGCCGGAGTTC.

The chain employs TRBV7-9 and TRBJ2-1; 7 bases are a match to TRBD2. Looked up from germline, CDR1 is SEHNR and CDR2 is FQNEAQ (reference sequence). This CDR3 is 16 amino acids long. With V trimmed by 4 bases and J by 6 bases, 12 bases remained unmatched. CDR3 sequence: CASSSRGVVAGNEQFF. The CDR3 nucleotides read TGTGCCAGCAGCTCCCGGGGGGTCGTGGCAGGCAATGAGCAGTTCTTC.

This clone was detected only once. The CDR3 DNA reads TGTGCCAGCAGCCCACTAGCGGGGGGGAAGTACTTC. This sequence encodes CASSPLAGGKYF. The V call is TRBV3-1 (or the pseudogene TRBV3-2), the J call TRBJ2-7, with 13 bases identical to TRBD2. Germline lookup yields CDR1 LGHDT and CDR2 YNNKEL (reference sequence). Germline trimming cut 4 bases from V and 11 bases from J; bases unmatched to any gene: 2. This CDR3 is built from 12 residues.

The chain recombines TRBV30 with TRBJ2-2; 14 bases map to TRBD2. CDR1 and CDR2 (germline): GTSNPN, SVGIG (reference sequence). The V segment lost 1 base and the J segment 4 bases; nucleotides outside the gene matches: 8. This CDR3 has 18 residues. This CDR3 is CAWSGLAGGRMSTGELFF. The CDR3 DNA reads as TGTGCCTGGAGTGGACTAGCGGGAGGGAGGATGAGCACCGGGGAGCTGTTTTTT. The full variable domain, in which reference TRBV30 and TRBJ2-2 provide the parts outside the CDR3, is SQTIHQWPATLVQPVGSPLSLECTVEGTSNPNLYWYRQAAGRGLQLLFYSVGIGQISSEVPQNLSASRPQDRQFILSSKKLLLSDSGFYLCAWSGLAGGRMSTGELFFGEGSRLTVL.

The chain links TRBV7-3 to TRBJ1-1; D is unresolved. The CDR3 has 13 amino acids. V lost 0 bases to trimming and J lost 0 bases, with 2 bases between them. Germline V CDR1 and CDR2: SGHTA, FQGTGA. CDR3 residues: CASSLTVNTEAFF. In DNA form, the CDR3 reads TGTGCCAGCAGCTTAACCGTGAACACTGAAGCTTTCTTT.

This sequence joins TRBV19 and TRBJ1-6, with 8 bases fitting TRBD1. Germline trimming cut 4 bases from V and 7 bases from J; bases unmatched to any gene: 6. Germline assignment: CDR1 LNHDA and CDR2 SQIVND (reference sequence). The CDR3 spans 15 residues. The chain's CDR3 is CASSTTGDENSPLHF. For the CDR3, the DNA is TGTGCCAGTAGTACGACAGGGGATGAAAATTCACCCCTCCACTTT.

This clone counts as medium-sized. The chain employs TRBV28 and TRBJ1-2; a possible D gene is TRBD1 (6 bases). Germline loops: CDR1 MDHEN, CDR2 SYDVKM. CDR3 length: 17 residues. Trimming stripped 6 bases from V and 2 bases from J, with 22 bases between. Here the CDR3 DNA reads TGTGCCAGCAGAGCCGTACAGGGAGCTGAATGGAACTATGGCTACACCTTC. This sequence encodes CASRAVQGAEWNYGYTF.

This clone showed up just once. The gene calls are TRBV7-2 and TRBJ2-3; possible D gene TRBD1, 6 bases. Germline V gene data show CDR1 as SGHTA and CDR2 as FQGNSA. The germline V and J ends were trimmed by 5 bases and 0 bases, with 15 bases remaining between them. The CDR3 runs to 16 residues. The CDR3 loop reads CASSPRTASSTDTQYF. CDR3 DNA: TGTGCCAGCAGCCCAAGGACAGCCTCTAGCACAGATACGCAGTATTTT.

This chain joins TRBV6-6 and TRBJ1-5, with 7 bases identical to TRBD1. Germline CDR1 MNHNY, CDR2 SVGAGI (reference sequence). The CDR3 extends over 13 amino acids. Losses at the gene ends were 10 bases for V and 0 bases for J; bases not matched to a gene: 3. CDR3 amino acids: CATNRGSNQPQHF. CDR3 nucleotides: TGTGCCACGAACAGGGGTAGCAATCAGCCCCAGCATTTT.

The J gene is TRBJ2-1, the V gene TRBV4-1, with a tentative D call TRBD1 (5 bases). Germline CDR1 MGHRA, CDR2 YSYEKL. V dropped 2 bases and J dropped 5 bases, with 10 bases sitting between them. The CDR3 runs to 14 residues. The CDR3 reads CASSQLDRDNEQFF. CDR3 coding DNA: TGCGCCAGCAGCCAACTCGACAGAGACAATGAGCAGTTCTTC.

The CDR3 DNA sequence: TGTGCCAGCAGTCTCGACAGGTTTTACACTGAAGCTTTCTTT. The encoded protein is CASSLDRFYTEAFF. The rearrangement links TRBV6-5 to TRBJ1-1; perhaps TRBD1 as D (6 bases). Germline V gene data show CDR1 as MNHEY and CDR2 as SVGAGI. This CDR3 contains 14 residues. The V end lost 5 bases, the J end lost 3 bases, and 13 bases lay between the germline ends.

The sample holds one count of this clone. This CDR3 reads CASSTGTGPKDTGELFF. The CDR3 coding sequence is TGTGCCAGCAGCACGGGAACAGGGCCTAAGGACACCGGGGAGCTGTTTTTT. The rearrangement links TRBV21-1 to TRBJ2-2; the table's D call, TRBD1, has no DNA check behind it. TRBV21-1 has pseudogene status. The CDR3 runs 17 residues.

This clone appeared a few times. The J gene is TRBJ2-7, the V gene TRBV7-6, with D perhaps matching TRBD2 (7 bases). The germline CDR1 and CDR2 sequences are SGHVS and FNYEAQ. The CDR3 is 11 residues long. Trimming took 3 bases from V and 8 from J, leaving 8 bases between them. The CDR3 region is CASSLGGQQYF. The CDR3 DNA follows: TGTGCCAGCAGCTTGGGGGGGCAGCAGTACTTC.

The V gene is TRBV7-2, the J gene TRBJ2-1, with TRBD2 matching 7 bases. Germline CDR1 reads SGHTA; CDR2 reads FQGNSA. This CDR3 has 16 residues. V gave up 1 base and J gave up 2 bases; unmatched junction bases: 5. The CDR3 protein is CASSLVGGRTYNEQFF. Here the CDR3 DNA reads TGTGCCAGCAGCTTAGTTGGCGGGAGAACCTACAATGAGCAGTTCTTC.

Notes on this clone: Additional DNA sequences in this sample encode the identical CDR3. V and J are TRBV18 and TRBJ1-1; 10 bases fit TRBD1. Trimming removed 3 bases from V and 5 bases from J; junction bases left unmatched: 3. Looked up from germline, CDR1 is KGHSH and CDR2 is LQKENI. This CDR3 has 14 residues. For the CDR3, the DNA is TGTGCCAGCTCACCGGGACAGGGGAGAACTGAAGCTTTCTTT. Its translation is CASSPGQGRTEAFF.

J is TRBJ1-5 and V is TRBV7-8; no reliable D call. Germline V gives CDR1 SGHVS, CDR2 FQNEAQ. The CDR3 totals 13 residues. The ends were cut back, 3 bases at V and 2 bases at J, with 5 bases in the middle. The chain's CDR3 is CASSLSGNQPQHF. In DNA form, the CDR3 reads TGTGCCAGCAGCTTGTCGGGCAATCAGCCCCAGCATTTT.

The chain carries TRBV7-2 and TRBJ2-2; 7 bases fit TRBD2. This CDR3 has 15 amino acids. From germline, CDR1 is SGHTA and CDR2 FQGNSA. V was pared by 6 bases and J by 3 bases, with 7 bases of the junction left unmatched. The CDR3 nucleotides are TGTGCCAGCAGGCCCCGACTAGCCGACACCGGGGAGCTGTTTTTT. This sequence encodes CASRPRLADTGELFF.

The chain joins TRBV4-1 to TRBJ1-4; unclear D gene. The V end lost 5 bases, the J end lost 5 bases, and 15 bases lay between the germline ends. The CDR3 has 15 residues. Germline V gives CDR1 MGHRA, CDR2 YSYEKL. This chain's CDR3 is CASSYRHDRNEKLFF. The CDR3 nucleotides are TGCGCCAGCAGCTACAGACACGACCGAAATGAAAAACTGTTTTTT.

V usage is TRBV6-5 and J usage is TRBJ2-3, with a possible D match to TRBD2 (5 bases). Germline-derived CDR1 and CDR2 are MNHEY and SVGAGI. This CDR3 is 15 amino acids long. Trimming took off 8 bases at V and 4 bases at J, with 19 bases between the two ends. CDR3 in amino acids: CASGPDWWGADTQYF. CDR3 bases: TGTGCCAGCGGCCCCGACTGGTGGGGAGCAGATACGCAGTATTTT.

V and J are TRBV28 and TRBJ2-6; 7 nucleotides agree with TRBD1. The CDR3 runs 15 residues. Trimming cost V 6 bases and J 0 bases; bases outside gene matches: 2. The germline gives CDR1 MDHEN, CDR2 SYDVKM. CDR3 DNA: TGTGCCAGCAGAGGGACAGCCTCTGGGGCCAACGTCCTGACTTTC. This sequence encodes CASRGTASGANVLTF.

The gene calls are TRBV6-5 and TRBJ1-6; D gene unclear. Between the trimmed V and J ends, which lost 11 bases and 2 bases, there was a span of 13 bases. The CDR3 contains 14 residues. In germline, CDR1 is MNHEY, CDR2 SVGAGI. The CDR3, as DNA: TGTGCCCTCGCGGAGGTCACCTATAATTCACCCCTCCACTTT. It specifies CALAEVTYNSPLHF.

The count of this clone is one. The chain combines TRBV11-2 with TRBJ1-1; 10 nucleotides agree with TRBD1. CDR3 size: 15 residues. V was clipped by 5 bases and J by 1 base; unmatched bases: 4. CDR1 is SGHAT and CDR2 is FQNNGV in the germline V gene. CDR3 amino acids: CASSRQGAGNTEAFF. DNA for the CDR3: TGTGCCAGCAGCAGACAGGGGGCCGGGAACACTGAAGCTTTCTTT.